The rows below give T cell receptor beta chains drawn from one sample of a study of persistence of HIV-infected CD4 T cells. No antigen has been assigned to these receptors. Generated by immunoSEQ multiplex PCR, the TCRdb table keeps only in-frame clones and is missing some. The data contain around 32,000 clones, roughly 70% of them singletons. This sample comprised CD4+ T cells sorted from PBMCs after roughly 18-hour stimulation, obtained from a patient who received antiretroviral therapy. The origin of the receptors is an adult man with HIV who was CMV-seropositive. Each CDR3 is given without its conserved first and last residue.

v_call: TRBV27
j_call: TRBJ2-7
cdr3_aa: ASSLIGTGDSYEQY

v_call: TRBV27
j_call: TRBJ2-7
cdr3_aa: ASRPTGNYEQY

v_call: TRBV6-4
j_call: TRBJ1-2
cdr3_aa: ASSEGRGPSNYGYT

v_call: TRBV12-3/TRBV12-4
j_call: TRBJ1-1
cdr3_aa: ASSFADNTEAF

v_call: TRBV6-5
j_call: TRBJ1-4
cdr3_aa: ASSYNRGNEKLF

v_call: TRBV7-3
j_call: TRBJ2-1
cdr3_aa: ASSLRASGYNEQF

v_call: TRBV25-1
j_call: TRBJ2-1
cdr3_aa: ASSPRNEQF

v_call: TRBV5-1
j_call: TRBJ2-3
cdr3_aa: ASSRGSSTDTQY

v_call: TRBV6-5
j_call: TRBJ2-3
cdr3_aa: ASSRTFFSTDTQY

v_call: TRBV7-8
j_call: TRBJ1-6
cdr3_aa: ASSLVASPLH

v_call: TRBV18
j_call: TRBJ1-6
cdr3_aa: ASSPEGTPGRTPLH

v_call: TRBV4-1
j_call: TRBJ2-1
cdr3_aa: ASSQPLSDEQF

v_call: TRBV2
j_call: TRBJ1-1
cdr3_aa: ASSERFRRGTEAF

v_call: TRBV18
j_call: TRBJ2-1
cdr3_aa: ASSSGQGAYNEQF

v_call: TRBV3-1/TRBV3-2
j_call: TRBJ2-7
cdr3_aa: ASSLTGLASYEQY

v_call: TRBV7-2
j_call: TRBJ1-2
cdr3_aa: ASSLDIGINGYT

v_call: TRBV21-1
j_call: TRBJ2-1
cdr3_aa: ASSTHPGQAKNEQF

v_call: TRBV19
j_call: TRBJ1-3
cdr3_aa: ASTPGRAGNTIY

v_call: TRBV2
j_call: TRBJ2-1
cdr3_aa: ASSEGSTRRV

v_call: TRBV9
j_call: TRBJ2-7
cdr3_aa: ASSVEDRGREQY